These T cell receptor beta chains were read from a single sample in a study of regulatory T cells in long-lasting Graves disease. Using its own MiXCR run on the multiplex PCR reads, TCRdb lists one record per CDR3 protein. The sample includes more than 350,000 distinct CDR3 sequences, approximately 22% of them seen just once. The sequences come from peripheral blood mononuclear cells (PBMCs), collected when the disease was refractory, from a patient treated with antithyroid drugs. The receptors shown here come from a female donor with Graves disease. CDR3s include the opening cysteine and the closing phenylalanine or tryptophan. D genes are given only for firm matches. Only some rows state a clone size, as once, few, many or a class for expanded clones.

TGTGCCAGCAGCACCCTGACTAGCGGACGAGCCAAAAACATTCAGTACTTC | CASSTLTSGRAKNIQYF | - | TRBJ2-4 | TRBV7-2 | TRBD2
TGTGCCAGCTCACCACCGAGATTAGAAGAGACCCAGTACTTC | CASSPPRLEETQYF | many | TRBJ2-5 | TRBV18 | -
TGTGCCAGCAGTCCTCCCCTAGCGGGAGGCCCCTACAATGAGCAGTTCTTC | CASSPPLAGGPYNEQFF | - | TRBJ2-1 | TRBV28 | TRBD2
TGTGCCAGCAGTTCCGGGCCGAATTACGAGCAGTACTTC | CASSSGPNYEQYF | many | TRBJ2-7 | TRBV27 | -
TGTGCCAGCACTCGAGGGGCAGGGGGCAGGTTGAACACTGAAGCTTTCTTT | CASTRGAGGRLNTEAFF | many | TRBJ1-1 | TRBV2 | TRBD1
TGTGCCACCAGTGACCCGGGACAGTTCACAGATACGCAGTATTTT | CATSDPGQFTDTQYF | few | TRBJ2-3 | TRBV24-1 | TRBD1
TGTGCCATCAGCTGGACAGGGGGGACTGAAGCTTTCTTT | CAISWTGGTEAFF | - | TRBJ1-1 | TRBV10-3 | TRBD1
TGTGCCAGCAGTTTATATGGGAAAGCGAACACCGGGGAGCTGTTTTTT | CASSLYGKANTGELFF | many | TRBJ2-2 | TRBV27 | -
TGCGCCAGCAGCTTGTCCTCTTCGGGCTCCTACGAGCAGTACTTC | CASSLSSSGSYEQYF | many | TRBJ2-7 | TRBV5-1 | -
TGTGCCAGCAAAGGACAGACGGCCCGGAGCACTGAAGCTTTCTTT | CASKGQTARSTEAFF | few | TRBJ1-1 | TRBV6-1 | -
TGTGCCAGCAGCTTAAGTGGGGCGAATGAGCAGTTCTTC | CASSLSGANEQFF | - | TRBJ2-1 | TRBV7-9 | -
TGTGCCAGCAGTCAGGGTTTCGGCGGGGAGCTGTTTTTT | CASSQGFGGELFF | many | TRBJ2-2 | TRBV12-3/TRBV12-4 | -
TGTGCCAGCAGCGGGCGCGATACCCAGTACTTC | CASSGRDTQYF | many | TRBJ2-5 | TRBV28 | -
TGCAGTGCTTTCGCTCGGACCGAAGGGAACGAAGAGACCCAGTACTTC | CSAFARTEGNEETQYF | few | TRBJ2-5 | TRBV20-1 | -
TGTGCCAGCAGTTTATCCACAGGGTTGAACACTGAAGCTTTCTTT | CASSLSTGLNTEAFF | few | TRBJ1-1 | TRBV28 | -
TGTGCCAGCAGTGGGGACAGTCTGAACACTGAAGCTTTCTTT | CASSGDSLNTEAFF | many | TRBJ1-1 | TRBV18 | TRBD1
TGTGCCAGCAGTGGGGAGCGGGGGGAGCAGTTCTTC | CASSGERGEQFF | - | TRBJ2-1 | TRBV6-2/TRBV6-3 | TRBD2
TGTGCCAGCAGTGAAGGGGAGACAGGAAGGAAAGAGACCCAGTACTTC | CASSEGETGRKETQYF | - | TRBJ2-5 | TRBV2 | -
TGTGCCAGCAGCCGAAGTTCGGGCGGGAGTAGCGAGACCCAGTACTTC | CASSRSSGGSSETQYF | - | TRBJ2-5 | TRBV11-2 | TRBD2
TGTGCCAGCAGCCCCGGGACTAGCGGGAGAAATGAGCAGTTCTTC | CASSPGTSGRNEQFF | many | TRBJ2-1 | TRBV5-5 | TRBD2
TGTGCCAGCAGTGACGTTCTACTAGCCAAAAACATTCAGTACTTC | CASSDVLLAKNIQYF | few | TRBJ2-4 | TRBV6-1 | -
TGTGCCAGCGTACAGGGTCCCGGGGAGCTGTTTTTT | CASVQGPGELFF | many | TRBJ2-2 | TRBV6-1 | -
TGTGCCAGCAGTTTATACAGGGGGCGTTACGAGCAGTACTTC | CASSLYRGRYEQYF | - | TRBJ2-7 | TRBV27 | TRBD1
TGTGCCAGCAGTAGCCGGGACAGGGATGAAAAACTGTTTTTT | CASSSRDRDEKLFF | once | TRBJ1-4 | TRBV2 | TRBD1
TGCGCCAGCAGCTTGGTAGGACTAGCGGGAGGGCCGAGGAGTGAGACCCAGTACTTC | CASSLVGLAGGPRSETQYF | - | TRBJ2-5 | TRBV5-1 | TRBD2
TGTGCCAGCAGTACGAAGGACGGGGCCAACGTCCTGACTTTC | CASSTKDGANVLTF | many | TRBJ2-6 | TRBV6-1 | -
TGTGCCTCGGGACTAGGGGGATCGGAGCAGTACTTC | CASGLGGSEQYF | many | TRBJ2-7 | TRBV30 | TRBD2
TGCAGTGCCCCAGAGGGTCTAGCGGGGAGCTACGAGCAGTACTTC | CSAPEGLAGSYEQYF | few | TRBJ2-7 | TRBV20-1 | TRBD2
TGTGCCAGCAGTTTATTAGGGGAGGAAGCTTTCTTT | CASSLLGEEAFF | many | TRBJ1-1 | TRBV28 | -
TGTGCCAGCAGTTTCCTTGGGACAGGTTCCTACGAGCAGTACTTC | CASSFLGTGSYEQYF | - | TRBJ2-7 | TRBV28 | TRBD1
TGTGCCAGCAGTTTATCAGAGGGGAGCTACTACAATGAGCAGTTCTTC | CASSLSEGSYYNEQFF | few | TRBJ2-1 | TRBV28 | -
TGTGCCAGCAGCCCCCGGACAGGGGGCCAAGATGAAAAACTGTTTTTT | CASSPRTGGQDEKLFF | many | TRBJ1-4 | TRBV7-8 | TRBD1
TGTGCCAGCAGCAACTTGGATGAGCAGTTCTTC | CASSNLDEQFF | - | TRBJ2-1 | TRBV14 | -
TGTGCCAGTAGTATCATGGACAGGGTGGACCAGCCCCAGCATTTT | CASSIMDRVDQPQHF | - | TRBJ1-5 | TRBV19 | TRBD1
TGCAGTGCAGAAGCTGGGACTCAACCATCCAGCGAGACCCAGTACTTC | CSAEAGTQPSSETQYF | - | TRBJ2-5 | TRBV20-1 | -
TGTGCCAGCAGCGCCCGAGCAGGCAGTATTTCGGCCAAAAACATTCAGTACTTC | CASSARAGSISAKNIQYF | many | TRBJ2-4 | TRBV11-2 | -
TGTGCCAGCAGCGGGACAGAAATAGGGAACACTGAAGCTTTCTTT | CASSGTEIGNTEAFF | many | TRBJ1-1 | TRBV9 | -
TGTGCCAGCAGTGCGGCTAGCGGACAAGAGACCCAGTACTTC | CASSAASGQETQYF | many | TRBJ2-5 | TRBV2 | TRBD2
TGTGCCAGCAGCCAAGACAAGGGGTCTAGCGGGAGCCCCTACTACCTGCAGTACTTC | CASSQDKGSSGSPYYLQYF | few | TRBJ2-7 | TRBV14 | TRBD2
TGTGCCACCAGTGATAGGGAGCGGGAGGACACCTACAATGAGCAGTTCTTC | CATSDREREDTYNEQFF | few | TRBJ2-1 | TRBV24-1 | TRBD2
TGTGCCACCAGCAGAGATCTAGCATTAGCGGAAAACACCGGGGAGCTGTTTTTT | CATSRDLALAENTGELFF | - | TRBJ2-2 | TRBV15 | -
TGTGCCAGCAGTTTCGCAGGGACAGCTAACTATGGCTACACCTTC | CASSFAGTANYGYTF | many | TRBJ1-2 | TRBV28 | TRBD1
TGTGCCTGGACGCTGGGCCCAAACACCGGGGAGCTGTTTTTT | CAWTLGPNTGELFF | few | TRBJ2-2 | TRBV30 | -
TGTGCCTGGAGTCTCGGTTTTGGGACCACCGGGGAGCTGTTTTTT | CAWSLGFGTTGELFF | - | TRBJ2-2 | TRBV30 | -
TGTGCCAGCTCACCCTTGACTTCCAACGGGCTCAATGAGCAGTTCTTC | CASSPLTSNGLNEQFF | - | TRBJ2-1 | TRBV18 | -
TGCGCCAGCAGCCATTTTGACAGGGGTATGATGGAGACCCAGTACTTC | CASSHFDRGMMETQYF | few | TRBJ2-5 | TRBV4-1 | TRBD1
TGCGCCAGCAGCTTGCGGCCCGGGCCCATCCAGGGGTTGCACTATGGCTACACCTTC | CASSLRPGPIQGLHYGYTF | many | TRBJ1-2 | TRBV5-1 | -
TGTGCCAGCAGCGACCGACAGGGGAATGTAAAACTGTTTTTT | CASSDRQGNVKLFF | few | TRBJ1-4 | TRBV5-8 | TRBD1
TGTGCCTGGAGTCCCCCGTTGGCTCTTGAGACCCAGTACTTC | CAWSPPLALETQYF | many | TRBJ2-5 | TRBV30 | -
TGTGCCAGCAGCTTAGGTGGATGGGCCACTGAAGCTTTCTTT | CASSLGGWATEAFF | few | TRBJ1-1 | TRBV7-2 | -